This T cell receptor (beta chain) was sequenced during a study of vaccination effects on CD4 cells after COVID-19. TCRdb's copy holds only in-frame clones and misses some; the assay was immunoSEQ multiplex PCR. The table has roughly 70,000 clones, roughly 80% seen once; the top ten hold more than 0.85%. Before any sequencing was done, the ViraFEST assay used viral peptide pools to expand antigen-specific CD4+ T cells. Culture lasted 10 days before CD4+ T cell isolation. Two doses of BNT162b2 or mRNA-1273 vaccine were administered to participants. The CDR3 has 15 residues. V was cut by 3 bases and J by 1 base, with 12 bases left in between. The germline gives CDR1 SEHNR, CDR2 FQNEAQ (reference sequence). This clone was seen a handful of times. Antigen unknown. General observations from the study: Marked clonal contraction of infection- and vaccine-induced clones was seen late after vaccination.

Material: CD4+ T cells from PBMCs cultured with HCoV-OC43 spike peptides, obtained after COVID-19 vaccination. Stated subset: HCoV-OC43 spike overlapping peptide pool stimulation. This TCR was sampled from a human donor who received a COVID-19 vaccine. The chain links TRBV7-9 to TRBJ1-1; tentative D call: TRBD1 (6 bases). CDR3 protein: CASSLAIGGNTEAFF. The CDR3 DNA reads as TGTGCCAGCAGCTTGGCGATAGGGGGGAACACTGAAGCTTTCTTT.